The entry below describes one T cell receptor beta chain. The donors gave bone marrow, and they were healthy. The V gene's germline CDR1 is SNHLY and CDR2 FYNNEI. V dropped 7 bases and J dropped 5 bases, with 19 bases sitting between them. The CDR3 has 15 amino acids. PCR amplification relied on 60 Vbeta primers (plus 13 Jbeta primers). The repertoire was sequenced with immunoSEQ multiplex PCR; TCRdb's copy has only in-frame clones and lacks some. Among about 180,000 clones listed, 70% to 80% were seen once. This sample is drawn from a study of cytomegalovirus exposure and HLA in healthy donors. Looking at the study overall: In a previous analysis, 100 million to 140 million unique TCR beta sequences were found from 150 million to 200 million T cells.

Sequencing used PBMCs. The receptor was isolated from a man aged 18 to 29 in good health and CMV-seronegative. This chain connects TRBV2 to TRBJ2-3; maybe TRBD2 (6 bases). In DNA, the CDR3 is TGTGCCAGCACTGGCGGGACTTTTTCTGGAGATACGCAGTATTTT. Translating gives CASTGGTFSGDTQYF.